The entry below gives a single TCR beta chain sequence along with its context. Tuberculin skin test and IGRA determined adolescents' latent tuberculosis status at entry. The data derive from a study of T cells in tuberculosis. Germline V gene sequence: CDR1 SGDLS, CDR2 YYNGEE. The length of the CDR3 is 18 residues. Trimming cost V 0 bases and J 2 bases, with 18 bases left between them. Produced via immunoSEQ multiplex PCR; TCRdb's table is partial and in-frame only. The data show some 28,000 clones, almost 90% seen once. V usage is TRBV9 and J usage is TRBJ1-3; D may be TRBD1 (5 bases). This sequence originates from a donor aged 10 to 29 with latent tuberculosis or without tuberculosis infection. Sample: PBMCs. The CDR3 region is CASSVALPGRGPGNTIYF. The DNA for the CDR3 is TGTGCCAGCAGCGTAGCTCTCCCAGGGAGGGGCCCTGGAAACACCATATATTTT.